The rows below give T cell receptor beta chains drawn from one sample of a study of CD8 T cells in ankylosing spondylitis. MiXCR was run by TCRdb on the 5' RACE reads, yielding one entry per CDR3 protein. The repertoire holds about 220,000 distinct CDR3 sequences, 10% to 13% seen once, with 21% in the top ten. Material: blood, either unsorted or a sorted T cell fraction (not recorded which). The receptors stem from a male donor with ankylosing spondylitis or in good health (not recorded which). Both conserved end residues are part of each CDR3. The order of the fields is V gene, J gene, clone size, CDR3 length, D gene, CDR3 DNA, CDR3 protein. A D gene is named only where the DNA matches it firmly. Clone size is not always given. Where it is, it says once, few, many or a class for expanded clones.

TRBV29-1	TRBJ2-1	many	16	-	TGCAGCGTTGACTTATCGGGGGACCGGGGGCACAATGAGCAGTTCTTC	CSVDLSGDRGHNEQFF
TRBV12-3/TRBV12-4	TRBJ2-2	many	11	-	TGTGCCAGCCTCCTCTCTGGACGTCTGTTTTTT	CASLLSGRLFF
TRBV29-1	TRBJ1-2	-	14	TRBD1	TGCAGCGTTGAACGCGCAGGGGGCGCCGATGGCTACACCTTC	CSVERAGGADGYTF
TRBV3-1	TRBJ1-5	few	15	-	TGTGCCAGCAGCCCAACGGACGGGAGCAATCAGCCCCAGCATTTT	CASSPTDGSNQPQHF
TRBV20-1	TRBJ1-5	many	13	-	TGCAGTGCTAGACCTAACAACGATCAGCCCCAGCATTTT	CSARPNNDQPQHF
TRBV12-3/TRBV12-4	TRBJ1-6	many	14	-	TGTGCCAGCACCCCGGAAAGGGTTAATTCACCCCTCCACTTT	CASTPERVNSPLHF
TRBV27	TRBJ2-5	many	15	TRBD2	TGTGCCAGCAGTCCCCGCTATCTAGCGGCAGAGACCCAGTACTTC	CASSPRYLAAETQYF
TRBV9	TRBJ2-3	many	17	TRBD1	TGTGCCAGCAGCGTAGCTACGGGACAGGGAATTACAGATACGCAGTATTTT	CASSVATGQGITDTQYF
TRBV7-8	TRBJ2-1	many	15	TRBD2	TGTGCCAGCAGACCCAGCGGGACCCCCTCTAGTGAGCAGTTCTTC	CASRPSGTPSSEQFF
TRBV25-1	TRBJ2-2	many	17	TRBD1	TGTGCCAGCAGTGAATTCGGCAGGGGGCCGGACACCGGGGAGCTGTTTTTT	CASSEFGRGPDTGELFF
TRBV12-3/TRBV12-4	TRBJ2-1	many	13	-	TGTGCCAGCAGTTGGGCCGGGCGGGGTGAGCAGTTCTTC	CASSWAGRGEQFF
TRBV12-3/TRBV12-4	TRBJ1-1	many	12	-	TGTGCCAGCAGTTCGACATACACTGAAGCTTTCTTT	CASSSTYTEAFF
TRBV28	TRBJ2-7	few	14	TRBD1	TGTGCCAGCAGTCCTCCCGGGACAGTCTACGAGCAGTACTTC	CASSPPGTVYEQYF
TRBV3-1	TRBJ2-5	many	15	-	TGTGCCAGCAGCCCACCAACGGAGTTGAAAGAGACCCAGTACTTC	CASSPPTELKETQYF
TRBV6-1	TRBJ1-2	many	14	-	TGTGCCAGCAACCCTCCGGGACTGAACTATGGCTACACCTTC	CASNPPGLNYGYTF
TRBV10-3	TRBJ1-1	-	13	TRBD1	TGTGCCATCGGAGACAGGGCGGACACTGAAGCTTTCTTT	CAIGDRADTEAFF
TRBV7-9	TRBJ2-4	many	13	-	TGTGCCAGCAGCTTAGCGGACGGAAACATTCAGTACTTC	CASSLADGNIQYF
TRBV29-1	TRBJ2-5	many	15	-	TGCAGCGCCTATAGGGGCTCCCGACCCGAAGAGACCCAGTACTTC	CSAYRGSRPEETQYF
TRBV24-1	TRBJ2-3	many	13	-	TGTGCCACCAGTGATTTGGACGACGATACGCAGTATTTT	CATSDLDDDTQYF
TRBV28	TRBJ2-3	many	13	-	TGTGCCAGCAGTGCCCGGGACAAATATACGCAGTATTTT	CASSARDKYTQYF
TRBV7-3	TRBJ2-1	-	15	-	TGTGCCAGCGGACCCGGTACGGGGAGTGGCAATGAGCAGTTCTTC	CASGPGTGSGNEQFF
TRBV2	TRBJ2-2	-	12	-	TGTGCCAGCAGATGGGGTCCCGGGGAGCTGTTTTTT	CASRWGPGELFF
TRBV7-2	TRBJ2-2	-	14	-	TGTGCCAGCAGCTTATCACACAGGACCGGGGAGCTGTTTTTT	CASSLSHRTGELFF
TRBV5-6	TRBJ2-5	many	13	-	TGTGCCAGCAGTCCAACATACCAAGAGACCCAGTACTTC	CASSPTYQETQYF
TRBV30	TRBJ1-1	few	12	TRBD1	TGTGCCGGGAGTAAACAGGGGTCTGAAGCTTTCTTT	CAGSKQGSEAFF
TRBV21-1	TRBJ2-7	many	21	-	TGTGCCAGCAGTTGTTCCCCGACTGACGGCAGACCGTCGCCGTGTTCCTACGAGCAGTACTTC	CASSCSPTDGRPSPCSYEQYF
TRBV7-2	TRBJ2-5	few	12	-	TGTGCCAGCAGCTTAGTTACAGGCACCCAGTACTTC	CASSLVTGTQYF
TRBV7-2	TRBJ2-1	-	15	TRBD2	TGTGCCAGCAGCGCCCGGACTAGCGGGGTGCATGAGCAGTTCTTC	CASSARTSGVHEQFF